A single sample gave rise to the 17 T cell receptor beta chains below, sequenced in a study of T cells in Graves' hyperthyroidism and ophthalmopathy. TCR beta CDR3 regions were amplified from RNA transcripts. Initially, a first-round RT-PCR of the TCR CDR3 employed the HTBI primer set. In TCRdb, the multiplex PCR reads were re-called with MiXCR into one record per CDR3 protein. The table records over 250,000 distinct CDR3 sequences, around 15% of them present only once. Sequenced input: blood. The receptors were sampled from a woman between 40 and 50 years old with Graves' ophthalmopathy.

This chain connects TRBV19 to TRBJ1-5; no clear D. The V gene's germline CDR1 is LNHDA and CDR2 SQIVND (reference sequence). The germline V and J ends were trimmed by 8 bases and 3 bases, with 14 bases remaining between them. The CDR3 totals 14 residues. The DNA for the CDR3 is TGTGCCAGTGGACTGGTTGAAGTCAATCAGCCCCAGCATTTT. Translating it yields CASGLVEVNQPQHF.

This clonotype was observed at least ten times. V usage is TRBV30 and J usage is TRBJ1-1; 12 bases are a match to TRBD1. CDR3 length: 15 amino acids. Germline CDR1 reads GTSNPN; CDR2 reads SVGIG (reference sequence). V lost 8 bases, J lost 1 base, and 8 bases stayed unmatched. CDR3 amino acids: CAVSGTGGRNTEAFF. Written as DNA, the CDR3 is TGTGCCGTTAGCGGGACAGGGGGCAGGAACACTGAAGCTTTCTTT.

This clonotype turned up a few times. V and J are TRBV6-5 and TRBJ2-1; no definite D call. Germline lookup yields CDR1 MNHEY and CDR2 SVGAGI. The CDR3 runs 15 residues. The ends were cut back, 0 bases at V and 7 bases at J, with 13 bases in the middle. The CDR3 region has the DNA TGTGCCAGCAGTTACTCGAATGGATTCTATAATGAGCAGTTCTTC. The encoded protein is CASSYSNGFYNEQFF.

The CDR3 nucleotides are TGTGCCAGCAACGCGTCCGGGACGCCCGATCGAGAGACCCAGTACTTC. Its protein is CASNASGTPDRETQYF. The V call is TRBV7-3, the J call TRBJ2-5; the D gene could be TRBD1 or TRBD2 (5 bases each). Per germline, CDR1 SGHTA and CDR2 FQGTGA. Deletions cut 7 bases from V and 4 bases from J, with 22 bases between. The CDR3 contains 16 residues.

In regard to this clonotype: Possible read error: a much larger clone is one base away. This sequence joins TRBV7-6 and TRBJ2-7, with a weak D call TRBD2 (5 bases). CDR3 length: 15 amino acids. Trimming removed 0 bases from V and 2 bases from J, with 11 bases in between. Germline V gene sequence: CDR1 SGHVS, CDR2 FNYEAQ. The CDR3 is CASSLAPDSTYEQYF. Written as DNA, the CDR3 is TGTGCCAGCAGCTTAGCCCCGGACTCGACCTACGAGCAGTACTTC.

This CDR3 is CASSEGSDNQPQHF. CDR3 in DNA: TGTGCCAGCAGTGAAGGATCCGACAATCAGCCCCAGCATTTT. This chain connects TRBV6-1 to TRBJ1-5; no definite D call. The CDR3 extends over 14 amino acids. V was trimmed by 1 base and J by 3 bases, leaving 7 bases between them. In germline, CDR1 is MNHNS, CDR2 SASEGT.

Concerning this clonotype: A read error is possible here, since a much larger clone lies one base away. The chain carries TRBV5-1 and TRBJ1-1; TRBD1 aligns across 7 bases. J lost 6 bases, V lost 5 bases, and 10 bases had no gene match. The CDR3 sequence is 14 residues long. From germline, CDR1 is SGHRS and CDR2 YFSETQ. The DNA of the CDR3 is TGCGCCAGCAGGACCGGGACAGAGGGTCCTGAAGCTTTCTTT. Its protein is CASRTGTEGPEAFF.

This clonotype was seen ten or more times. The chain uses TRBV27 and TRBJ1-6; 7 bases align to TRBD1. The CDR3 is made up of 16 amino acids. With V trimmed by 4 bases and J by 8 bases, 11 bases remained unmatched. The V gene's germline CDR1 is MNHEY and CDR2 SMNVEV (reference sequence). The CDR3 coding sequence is TGTGCCAGCAGTTCATATGGACAGGTCGGTCATTCACCCCTCCACTTT. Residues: CASSSYGQVGHSPLHF.

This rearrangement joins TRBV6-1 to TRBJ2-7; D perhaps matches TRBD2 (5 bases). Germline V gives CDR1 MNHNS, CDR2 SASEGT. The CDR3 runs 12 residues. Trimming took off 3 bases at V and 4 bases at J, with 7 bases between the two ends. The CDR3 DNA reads TGTGCCAGCAGTGATTGGGAGTACGAGCAGTACTTC. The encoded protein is CASSDWEYEQYF.

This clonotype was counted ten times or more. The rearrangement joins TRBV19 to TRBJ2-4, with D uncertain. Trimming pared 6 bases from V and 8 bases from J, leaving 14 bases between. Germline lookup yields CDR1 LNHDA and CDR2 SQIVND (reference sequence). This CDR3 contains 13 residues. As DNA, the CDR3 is TGTGCCAGTAGAAGGGCGTTGGTGGACATTCAGTACTTC. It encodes CASRRALVDIQYF.

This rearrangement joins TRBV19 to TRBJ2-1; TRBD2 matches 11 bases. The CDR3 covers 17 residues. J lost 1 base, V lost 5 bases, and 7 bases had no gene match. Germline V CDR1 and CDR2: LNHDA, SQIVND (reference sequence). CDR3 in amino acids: CASSADSGRDSYNEQFF. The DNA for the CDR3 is TGTGCCAGTAGTGCTGATAGCGGGAGGGATTCCTACAATGAGCAGTTCTTC.

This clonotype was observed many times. CDR3 residues: CASSPVDSSNQPQHF. The CDR3 DNA follows: TGTGCCAGCAGCCCGGTGGACAGTAGCAATCAGCCCCAGCATTTT. V and J are TRBV7-2 and TRBJ1-5, with D possibly matching TRBD1 (6 bases). Trimming removed 5 bases from V and 0 bases from J, with 11 bases in between. Germline CDR1 and CDR2: SGHTA and FQGNSA. The CDR3 sequence is 15 residues long.

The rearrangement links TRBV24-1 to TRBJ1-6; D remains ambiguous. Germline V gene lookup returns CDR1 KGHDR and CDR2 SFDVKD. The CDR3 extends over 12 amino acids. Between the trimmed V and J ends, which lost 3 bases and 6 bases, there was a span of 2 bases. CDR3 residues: CATSDGNSPLHF. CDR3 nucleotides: TGTGCCACCAGTGATGGTAATTCACCCCTCCACTTT.

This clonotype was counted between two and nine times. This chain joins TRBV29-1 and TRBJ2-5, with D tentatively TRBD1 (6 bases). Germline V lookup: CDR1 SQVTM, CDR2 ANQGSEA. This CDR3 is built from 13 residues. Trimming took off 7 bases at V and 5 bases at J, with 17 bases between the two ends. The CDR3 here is CSARGQFRETQYF. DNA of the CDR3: TGCAGCGCACGTGGACAGTTTAGGGAGACCCAGTACTTC.

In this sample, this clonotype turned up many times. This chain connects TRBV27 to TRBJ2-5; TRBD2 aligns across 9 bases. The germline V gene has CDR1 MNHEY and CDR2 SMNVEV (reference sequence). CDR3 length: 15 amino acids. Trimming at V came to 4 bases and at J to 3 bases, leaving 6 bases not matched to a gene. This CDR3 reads CASSSMRGGKETQYF. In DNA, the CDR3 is TGTGCCAGCAGTTCGATGCGGGGGGGCAAAGAGACCCAGTACTTC.

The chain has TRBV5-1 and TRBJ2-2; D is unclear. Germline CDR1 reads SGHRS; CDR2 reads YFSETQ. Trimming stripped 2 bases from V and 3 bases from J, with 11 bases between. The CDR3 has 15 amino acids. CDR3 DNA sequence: TGCGCCAGCAGCTTTACTACGGCGGACACCGGGGAGCTGTTTTTT. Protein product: CASSFTTADTGELFF.

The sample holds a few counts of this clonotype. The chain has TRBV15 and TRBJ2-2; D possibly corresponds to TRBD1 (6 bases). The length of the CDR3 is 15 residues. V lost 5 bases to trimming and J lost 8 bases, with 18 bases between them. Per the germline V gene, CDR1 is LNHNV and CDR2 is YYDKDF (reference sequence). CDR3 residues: CATSEGGPLSGELFF. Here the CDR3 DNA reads TGTGCCACCAGCGAAGGGGGACCGTTGAGTGGGGAGCTGTTTTTT.